This entry is about one T cell receptor (beta chain). The CDR3 totals 13 residues. Trimming cost V 1 base and J 4 bases, with 7 bases left between them. Germline CDR1 and CDR2: LNHDA and SQIVND (reference sequence). The sample belongs to a study of T cell changes during pregnancy in multiple sclerosis. TCRdb keeps only in-frame clones here, not all; method: immunoSEQ multiplex PCR. The sample has 57,000 or so clones, approximately 90% seen once. This TCR came from a female donor in good health, enrolled as a control in a pregnancy study. The source was peripheral blood, collected after pregnancy. The chain uses TRBV19 and TRBJ1-2, with D tentatively TRBD1 (5 bases). The CDR3 DNA reads as TGTGCCAGTAGTATAGGGGGCGTCTATGGCTACACCTTC. It translates to CASSIGGVYGYTF.